These T cell receptor beta chains were read from a single sample in a study of blood T cells in healthy people across ages. TCRdb itself ran the 5' RACE reads through MiXCR, one entry per CDR3 protein. The data hold hundreds of thousands of distinct CDR3 sequences, with approximately 52% observed a single time. The sequenced sample was blood. All receptors come from a woman at least 80 years old in good health. Both conserved end residues are trimmed from each CDR3. D genes are given only for firm matches.

D	V	J	CDR3
-	TRBV10-3	TRBJ2-2	AISESTASSGELF
-	TRBV4-1	TRBJ2-7	ASSPLGLKTSEQY
TRBD2	TRBV5-1	-	ASKRASGSVNEQY
-	TRBV20-1	TRBJ1-6	SAGSPNNSPLH
-	TRBV9	TRBJ2-6	ASSPGHLGANVLT
-	TRBV7-3	-	ASSLDGAGYEQY
-	TRBV10-3	TRBJ2-7	AISESRLRSSYEQY
TRBD1	TRBV6-5	TRBJ1-2	ASSPLTGIRGYT
-	TRBV2	TRBJ2-3	ASSPNRGGSTDTQY
TRBD1	TRBV4-1	TRBJ1-4	ASSQVGQGATNEKLF
-	TRBV5-1	TRBJ2-1	ASSLEGKNNEQF
TRBD1	TRBV27	TRBJ2-7	ASSEQGNEQY
TRBD1	TRBV2	TRBJ2-2	ASRATGGIVFGTGELF
-	TRBV5-1	TRBJ2-3	ASSSSTGDTQY
-	TRBV29-1	TRBJ2-2	SVRAGNTGELF
TRBD2	TRBV18	TRBJ2-1	ASSPPRLAGYHNEQF
TRBD1	TRBV28	-	ASSFATGTVYEQY
-	TRBV20-1	TRBJ2-1	SAQTYEQF
TRBD2	TRBV6-2/TRBV6-3	TRBJ2-1	ASRPTTSGGYNEQF
TRBD1	TRBV27	TRBJ1-5	ASSPQGVQQPQH
TRBD2	TRBV6-1	TRBJ2-3	ASRPGTSGRMTDTQY
-	TRBV29-1	TRBJ2-7	SVEVAAGVFYEQY
-	TRBV2	-	ASSALRGTLKETQY
TRBD2	TRBV5-1	TRBJ2-2	ASSPRASGRDTGELF
-	TRBV12-3/TRBV12-4	TRBJ2-7	ASSFSGDRYEQY
-	TRBV9	-	ASSVASGSGEQY
-	TRBV20-1	TRBJ1-6	SARARNALH
-	TRBV12-3/TRBV12-4	TRBJ1-2	ASRGNYGYT
-	TRBV7-9	TRBJ1-1	ASSPSVEAEAF
TRBD2	TRBV5-1	TRBJ2-3	ASTIGLADPTDTQY
-	TRBV5-1	TRBJ2-3	ASSLGRGQAHTDTQY
TRBD2	TRBV20-1	TRBJ2-3	SARGGHSGRSADTQY
TRBD2	TRBV11-2	TRBJ2-3	ASSPPPGGTQY
-	TRBV2	TRBJ2-2	ASRGERTGELF
-	TRBV5-1	TRBJ2-2	ASSLVSGDNTGELF
TRBD1	TRBV29-1	TRBJ1-5	SVEVAGGQPQH
TRBD2	TRBV27	TRBJ2-2	ASSLILGLATRHGVTGELF
-	TRBV25-1	TRBJ2-4	ASSVGQRGIQY
-	TRBV20-1	TRBJ2-5	SARVQGRVFEQY
TRBD2	TRBV2	TRBJ2-1	ASLLAGGPGEQF
TRBD1	TRBV20-1	TRBJ1-5	SALRGEAYSNQPQH
TRBD1	TRBV7-8	TRBJ2-2	ASSLARRGISRTGELF
TRBD2	TRBV20-1	TRBJ2-1	SAPLAEYNEQF